The 26 T cell receptor beta chains given below trace back to one sample, sequenced in a study of beta chain features in type 1 diabetes. What was sequenced were expressed TCRB transcripts, since all of the isolated RNA had been reverse transcribed. Only in-frame clones appear in the TCRdb table, and some are missing; sequencing was by immunoSEQ multiplex PCR. Of 35,000 to 45,000 clones listed, roughly 64% are singletons. The material sequenced was Tregs from blood. The receptors here all came from a woman in her 30s in good health.

This clone was recorded a few times. This chain joins TRBV29-1 and TRBJ2-1; tentatively, D is TRBD2 (6 bases). Germline CDR1 is SQVTM and CDR2 is ANQGSEA. The germline V and J ends were trimmed by 6 bases and 0 bases, with 15 bases remaining between them. The length of the CDR3 is 15 residues. The CDR3, as DNA: TGCAGCGTAGTCGGGGACTCAAGCTCCTACAATGAGCAGTTCTTC. Encoded protein: CSVVGDSSSYNEQFF.

This clone was observed a handful of times. The chain combines TRBV4-3 with TRBJ2-1; D perhaps matches TRBD2 (6 bases). CDR1 is LGHNA, CDR2 YSLEER, per germline. V lost 1 base and J lost 11, with 15 bases in between. The CDR3 is 14 residues long. The CDR3 sequence: CASSQAPTGTQQFF. As DNA, the CDR3 is TGCGCCAGCAGCCAAGCACCCACCGGGACTCAGCAGTTCTTC.

The J gene is TRBJ2-3, the V gene TRBV5-1, with D uncertain. V was clipped by 5 bases and J by 3 bases, with 10 bases between them. CDR1 is SGHRS, CDR2 YFSETQ, per germline. The CDR3 has 13 amino acids. In DNA, the CDR3 is TGCGCCAGCAGTCAAACCGGGACAGATACGCAGTATTTT. Its translation: CASSQTGTDTQYF.

The gene calls are TRBV27 and TRBJ2-1, with 7 bases lining up with TRBD1. The V gene's germline CDR1 is MNHEY and CDR2 SMNVEV (reference sequence). The CDR3 extends over 16 amino acids. V shed 2 bases, J shed 3 bases, and the junction held 7 bases outside the gene matches. The CDR3 DNA reads as TGTGCCAGCAGTTTACGCCGACAGGGATTCTACAATGAGCAGTTCTTC. Amino acid sequence: CASSLRRQGFYNEQFF.

This clone has a handful of counts. The J gene is TRBJ1-1, the V gene TRBV19; 8 bases map to TRBD1. V lost 5 bases to trimming and J lost 4 bases; unmatched junction nucleotides: 6. The CDR3 length is 14 residues. In germline, CDR1 is LNHDA, CDR2 SQIVND (reference sequence). CDR3 nucleotide sequence: TGTGCCAGTAGTGCCGGACAGGGTGGCACTGAAGCTTTCTTT. Amino acid sequence: CASSAGQGGTEAFF.

The chain employs TRBV11-3 and TRBJ2-6, with 9 bases aligning to TRBD1. Germline loops: CDR1 SGHNT, CDR2 YENEEA. The CDR3 totals 18 residues. Trimming cost V 5 bases and J 3 bases; bases outside gene matches: 11. CDR3 residues: CASSPNTGGVFGANVLTF. The CDR3 DNA follows: TGTGCCAGCAGCCCAAACACAGGGGGCGTTTTTGGGGCCAACGTCCTGACTTTC. The full variable domain, rest sourced from reference TRBV11-3 and TRBJ2-6, is EAGVVQSPRYKIIEKKQPVAFWCNPISGHNTLYWYLQNLGQGPELLIRYENEEAVDDSQLPKDRFSAERLKGVDSTLKIQPAELGDSAVYLCASSPNTGGVFGANVLTFGAGSRLTVL.

This chain connects TRBV29-1 to TRBJ1-1, with 7 bases fitting TRBD1. V was pared by 8 bases and J by 5 bases, with 8 bases of the junction left unmatched. This CDR3 has 12 residues. Germline CDR1 reads SQVTM; CDR2 reads ANQGSEA. The DNA for the CDR3 is TGCAGCTTCATAGAACAGGGGACTGAAGCTTTCTTT. It translates to CSFIEQGTEAFF.

This chain uses TRBV7-2 with TRBJ2-1; the D is unclear. Germline lookup yields CDR1 SGHTA and CDR2 FQGNSA. The V end was cut by 1 base, the J end by 6 bases, with 7 bases between. The CDR3 is made up of 13 amino acids. CDR3 in DNA: TGTGCCAGCAGCTTAGGGGCCATCAATGAGCAGTTCTTC. Encoded protein: CASSLGAINEQFF.

The table lists this clone with a few counts. The CDR3 protein is CASSQQAGGPSGTGELFF. The CDR3 DNA is TGTGCCAGCAGCCAACAAGCGGGAGGGCCTTCTGGAACCGGGGAGCTGTTTTTT. The chain combines TRBV4-2 with TRBJ2-2; TRBD2 matches 10 bases. V lost 2 bases and J lost 5; bases outside the gene matches: 11. The CDR3 length is 18 residues. In germline, CDR1 is LGHNA, CDR2 YNFKEQ.

This clone turned up a few times. The V call is TRBV29-1, the J call TRBJ1-1; 8 bases agree with TRBD1. Per germline, CDR1 SQVTM and CDR2 ANQGSEA. This CDR3 is built from 13 residues. Unmatched junction bases numbered 6, after V lost 7 bases and J lost 2 bases. CDR3 sequence reads: CSGQGQGNTEAFF. The CDR3 DNA sequence: TGCAGCGGGCAAGGACAGGGAAACACTGAAGCTTTCTTT.

This chain connects TRBV28 to TRBJ2-7; 10 nucleotides line up with TRBD2. The V segment lost 6 bases and the J segment 2 bases; nucleotides outside the gene matches: 10. Germline V gene sequence: CDR1 MDHEN, CDR2 SYDVKM. CDR3 length: 16 amino acids. This CDR3 reads CASRPSLAGNTYEQYF. CDR3 coding DNA: TGTGCCAGCAGACCCTCACTAGCGGGGAACACCTACGAGCAGTACTTC.

V usage is TRBV28 and J usage is TRBJ2-4, with D possibly TRBD1 on 6 matching bases. The length of the CDR3 is 14 residues. V was trimmed by 3 bases and J by 6 bases, leaving 12 bases between them. Germline values: CDR1 MDHEN, CDR2 SYDVKM. The CDR3 protein is CASSLPGVVNIQYF. CDR3 in DNA: TGTGCCAGCAGTTTGCCAGGGGTGGTAAACATTCAGTACTTC.

The chain links TRBV5-1 to TRBJ2-2, with a tentative D call TRBD1 (5 bases). The germline gives CDR1 SGHRS, CDR2 YFSETQ. This CDR3 has 15 amino acids. The V gene lost 0 bases and the J gene lost 3 bases, with 9 bases spanning the gap. This chain's CDR3 is CASSLARVDTGELFF. CDR3 bases: TGCGCCAGCAGCTTGGCCAGGGTTGACACCGGGGAGCTGTTTTTT.

This clone was counted once. This chain connects TRBV6-5 to TRBJ2-7, with 9 bases fitting TRBD2. V lost 4 bases, J lost 3 bases, and 7 bases stayed unmatched. The germline gives CDR1 MNHEY, CDR2 SVGAGI. The CDR3 runs to 15 residues. The CDR3 reads CASSLTSGGIYEQYF. CDR3 DNA: TGTGCCAGCAGTTTGACTAGCGGAGGGATCTACGAGCAGTACTTC.

In this sample, this clone turned up a few times. The chain links TRBV18 to TRBJ2-1; 8 positions agree with TRBD2. The CDR3 runs to 15 residues. The germline gives CDR1 KGHSH, CDR2 LQKENI. Trimming took 6 bases from V and 6 from J; bases not matched to a gene: 10. CDR3 amino acids: CASSQREGPGNEQFF. CDR3 bases: TGTGCCAGCTCCCAACGGGAGGGCCCAGGCAATGAGCAGTTCTTC.

The genes are TRBV29-1 and TRBJ1-2, with 9 nucleotides matching TRBD1. Germline trimming cut 4 bases from V and 7 bases from J; bases unmatched to any gene: 4. The CDR3 loop spans 12 amino acids. The germline CDR1 and CDR2 sequences are SQVTM and ANQGSEA. The CDR3 bases are TGCAGCGTTGCCATACAGGGGGCTGGCTACACCTTC. It is translated as CSVAIQGAGYTF.

The chain couples TRBV19 to TRBJ2-2, with D tentatively TRBD1 (5 bases). Trimming removed 3 bases from V and 4 bases from J, with 12 bases in between. The CDR3 is 15 amino acids. CDR1 LNHDA and CDR2 SQIVND come from the germline V gene (reference sequence). In nucleotides, the CDR3 is TGTGCCAGTAGTATGGGCAGGGCTGCCACCGGGGAGCTGTTTTTT. Its translation: CASSMGRAATGELFF.

In this sample, this clone turned up once. V usage is TRBV28 and J usage is TRBJ2-3, with 7 bases matching TRBD2. After removal of 6 bases from V and 0 bases from J, the junction contained 3 bases not matched to a gene. Germline CDR1 and CDR2: MDHEN and SYDVKM. This CDR3 contains 14 residues. The CDR3 nucleotides read TGTGCCAGCAGGACACTAGCGAGCACAGATACGCAGTATTTT. Translated, it gives CASRTLASTDTQYF.

This clone has just a few counts. This chain links TRBV29-1 with TRBJ2-5; TRBD1 aligns across 9 bases. V shed 7 bases and J 11 bases; nucleotides not matched to a gene: 2. The CDR3 is 9 amino acids. Germline CDR1 SQVTM, CDR2 ANQGSEA. As DNA, the CDR3 is TGCAGCGCCGACAGGGGGCAGTACTTC. Amino acid sequence: CSADRGQYF.

Comment on this clone: The same CDR3 also results from other DNA sequences found in this sample. The V and J genes are TRBV19 and TRBJ2-2; 8 positions agree with TRBD2. J lost 4 bases, V lost 1 base, and 5 bases had no gene match. The CDR3 consists of 16 residues. Germline V CDR1 and CDR2: LNHDA, SQIVND (reference sequence). The CDR3 DNA reads TGTGCCAGTAGTATAGTGCTAGCGGGCCTCACCGGGGAGCTGTTTTTT. Its translation is CASSIVLAGLTGELFF.

V gene TRBV5-1 combines with J gene TRBJ2-3; TRBD1 matches 8 bases. Unmatched junction bases numbered 10, after V lost 4 bases and J lost 6 bases. CDR1 is SGHRS, CDR2 YFSETQ, per germline. The CDR3 covers 15 residues. The CDR3, as DNA: TGCGCCAGCAGCCCGCGACAGGGGCTGGGGGATACGCAGTATTTT. Encoded protein: CASSPRQGLGDTQYF.

The V gene is TRBV4-3, the J gene TRBJ2-4; 7 bases fit TRBD1. CDR1 and CDR2 from the germline V gene are LGHNA and YSLEER. The CDR3 covers 13 residues. With V trimmed by 6 bases and J by 8 bases, 7 bases remained unmatched. DNA for the CDR3: TGCGCCAGCAGTCCTATAGGGGGCGACATTCAGTACTTC. As protein: CASSPIGGDIQYF.

As regards this clone: A read error may account for a junction end that differs from germline. This chain connects TRBV7-7 to TRBJ2-1; 7 nucleotides agree with TRBD1. Germline CDR1 reads SSHAT; CDR2 reads FNYEAQ (reference sequence). There are 14 residues in the CDR3. The CDR3 region is CASSLTTGSDEQFF. Here the CDR3 DNA reads TGTGCTAGCAGCCTAACGACAGGGAGCGATGAGCAGTTCTTC.

V usage is TRBV2 and J usage is TRBJ2-1; 11 positions agree with TRBD2. V dropped 6 bases and J dropped 4; count of bases not matched to a gene: 5. The CDR3 totals 15 residues. Germline CDR1 and CDR2: SNHLY and FYNNEI. CDR3 in amino acids: CASRVGTSGYNEQFF. Here the CDR3 DNA reads TGTGCCAGCAGGGTGGGGACTAGCGGATACAATGAGCAGTTCTTC.

V and J are TRBV11-2 and TRBJ2-5; 7 bases map to TRBD1. Looked up from germline, CDR1 is SGHAT and CDR2 is FQNNGV. The CDR3 is 16 amino acids. V dropped 5 bases and J dropped 6; count of bases not matched to a gene: 15. For the CDR3, the DNA is TGTGCCAGCAGCCAAGGACGGGACAGCCTTTTCCAGACCCAGTACTTC. Protein: CASSQGRDSLFQTQYF.

This clone has a handful of counts. The chain combines TRBV7-9 with TRBJ2-5, with 9 bases aligning to TRBD1. Germline CDR1 reads SEHNR; CDR2 reads FQNEAQ (reference sequence). The CDR3 sequence is 19 residues long. V lost 0 bases, J lost 5 bases, and 16 bases stayed unmatched. The CDR3, as DNA: TGTGCCAGCAGCTTAGCCCATTACAGGGGGCGCACCTTCAAGGAGACCCAGTACTTC. This translates into CASSLAHYRGRTFKETQYF. Complete variable domain (other parts from reference TRBV7-9 and TRBJ2-5): DTGVSQNPRHKITKRGQNVTFRCDPISEHNRLYWYRQTLGQGPEFLTYFQNEAQLEKSRLLSDRFSAERPKGSFSTLEIQRTEQGDSAMYLCASSLAHYRGRTFKETQYFGPGTRLLVL.